Below, one T cell receptor (beta chain) is given with its context. Its target is not known. It was with unique molecular identifiers that the TCRbeta library was prepared. TCRdb re-derived calls from the PCR reads in MiXCR, one entry per CDR3 protein. Among 200,000 to 250,000 distinct CDR3 sequences, approximately 8% were seen once, and the ten largest hold approximately 40%. The data are from a study of T-cell reconstitution after alpha-beta-depleted transplantation in children. The study, taken as a whole, reports: After one year, T-cell counts and TCRbeta diversity mostly came from new T cells. The origin of alpha-beta T cells about two months after transplant was reportedly several hundred expanded graft clones.

The CDR3 runs 12 residues. Trimming took off 3 bases at V and 4 bases at J, with 6 bases between the two ends. Germline values: CDR1 SQVTM, CDR2 ANQGSEA. The source was PBMCs, mostly from graft donor cells, collected 360 days after TCRalphabeta/CD19-depleted stem cell transplant. This chain joins TRBV29-1 and TRBJ2-2, with D possibly being TRBD2 (5 bases). This receptor was identified in a male patient between 2 and 10 years old who had a stem cell transplant for acute myeloid leukemia, so the T cells may come from the graft donor. As DNA, the CDR3 is TGCAGCGTTGAGCGGGTCACCGGGGAGCTGTTTTTT. This sequence encodes CSVERVTGELFF.